The 18 T cell receptor beta chains below all came from one sample that was sequenced in a study of T cells in Graves' hyperthyroidism and ophthalmopathy. RNA transcripts yielded amplified TCR beta CDR3 regions. Researchers ran a first-round RT-PCR on the TCR CDR3 using the HTBI primer set. TCRdb reprocessed the multiplex PCR reads with MiXCR, giving one entry per CDR3 protein. The sample holds approximately 480,000 distinct CDR3 sequences, 20% seen once. Sequencing used blood. These TCRs come from a man younger than 30 with Graves' hyperthyroidism.

This clonotype was detected only a few times. This may be a read error, as it is one base from a much larger clone. The chain couples TRBV20-1 to TRBJ1-2, with D perhaps matching TRBD1 (5 bases). Trimming stripped 4 bases from V and 5 bases from J, with 14 bases between. In germline, CDR1 is DFQATT, CDR2 SNEGSKA (reference sequence). This CDR3 spans 13 amino acids. CDR3 DNA sequence: TGCAGTGCTACTCAGGGAACCCTGTATGGCTACACCTTC. Translated, it gives CSATQGTLYGYTF.

This clonotype has ten or more counts. The CDR3 here is CASSLVNPSGNGYTF. The CDR3, as DNA: TGCGCCAGCAGCTTGGTTAACCCGTCGGGGAATGGCTACACCTTC. This chain links TRBV5-1 with TRBJ1-2; D remains unclear. Germline CDR1 reads SGHRS; CDR2 reads YFSETQ. The CDR3 has 15 amino acids. With 0 bases removed from V and 6 bases from J, the gap between germline ends came to 15 bases.

Remarks on this clonotype: This may be a read error, as it is one base from a much larger clone. V gene TRBV7-9 combines with J gene TRBJ2-5; D ambiguous. Germline V gives CDR1 SEHNR, CDR2 FQNEAQ (reference sequence). The CDR3 is 13 residues long. Trimming took off 2 bases at V and 4 bases at J, with 8 bases between the two ends. Here the CDR3 reads CASSLPLRETQYF. The CDR3, as DNA: TGTGCCAGCAGCTTACCTCTTCGAGAGACCCAGTACTTC.

This clonotype was observed many times. The V call is TRBV19, the J call TRBJ1-5, with D possibly TRBD1 on 6 matching bases. CDR1 is LNHDA, CDR2 SQIVND, per germline (reference sequence). Trimming cost V 5 bases and J 4 bases, with 15 bases left between them. The CDR3 totals 15 residues. The CDR3: CASSHGPGANQPQHF. The DNA for the CDR3 is TGTGCCAGTAGTCACGGTCCGGGGGCAAATCAGCCCCAGCATTTT. The variable domain in full, with the rest retrieved from reference TRBV19 and TRBJ1-5, is DGGITQSPKYLFRKEGQNVTLSCEQNLNHDAMYWYRQDPGQGLRLIYYSQIVNDFQKGDIAEGYSVSREKKESFPLTVTSAQKNPTAFYLCASSHGPGANQPQHFGDGTRLSIL.

The chain employs TRBV20-1 and TRBJ1-5; maybe TRBD1 (6 bases). Looked up from germline, CDR1 is DFQATT and CDR2 is SNEGSKA (reference sequence). The CDR3 has 13 amino acids. Trimming stripped 5 bases from V and 6 bases from J, with 14 bases between. CDR3 DNA: TGCAGTGCTCAAGGGGGGGTAGGTCAGCCCCAGCATTTT. Translated, it gives CSAQGGVGQPQHF.

There are many counts of this clonotype. This chain links TRBV27 with TRBJ2-7, with a possible D match to TRBD1 (5 bases). The CDR3 runs 15 residues. V shed 4 bases and J shed 4 bases, with 17 bases lying between them. The germline V gene has CDR1 MNHEY and CDR2 SMNVEV (reference sequence). The CDR3 loop is CASSSPRAGWYEQYF. CDR3 sequence (DNA): TGTGCCAGCAGTTCCCCCCGGGCAGGGTGGTACGAGCAGTACTTC.

This rearrangement joins TRBV12-3 or TRBV12-4 to TRBJ2-7; D ambiguous. The CDR3 has 14 amino acids. The germline V and J ends were trimmed by 2 bases and 0 bases, with 8 bases remaining between them. The CDR3 bases are TGTGCCAGCAGTTTATGGCACAGCTCCTACGAGCAGTACTTC. Protein: CASSLWHSSYEQYF.

This clonotype was seen many times. The CDR3 reads CAWSSLESPLHF. Written as DNA, the CDR3 is TGTGCCTGGAGCTCATTAGAGTCACCCCTCCACTTT. V and J are TRBV30 and TRBJ1-6; D is unresolved. The germline CDR1 and CDR2 sequences are GTSNPN and SVGIG (reference sequence). Deletions cut 3 bases from V and 10 bases from J, with 10 bases between. The CDR3 has 12 residues.

Many counts were recorded for this clonotype. The chain combines TRBV29-1 with TRBJ2-5, with D maybe TRBD2 (5 bases). Trimming stripped 7 bases from V and 1 base from J, with 10 bases between. Germline CDR1 and CDR2: SQVTM and ANQGSEA. CDR3 size: 12 residues. CDR3 region: CSDRGAQETQYF. The CDR3 DNA reads TGCAGCGATCGGGGAGCCCAAGAGACCCAGTACTTC. Supplemented by reference TRBV29-1 and TRBJ2-5, the full variable domain reads SAVISQKPSRDICQRGTSLTIQCQVDSQVTMMFWYRQQPGQSLTLIATANQGSEATYESGFVIDKFPISRPNLTFSTLTVSNMSPEDSSIYLCSDRGAQETQYFGPGTRLLVL.

Notes on this clonotype: At one end the junction does not follow the germline gene, possibly because of a read error. CDR3 bases: TGTGCCTGCAGTTTAAAAAAGGTCGGCCCCTTGGGAGGCTGCACCTTC. This translates into CACSLKKVGPLGGCTF. V is TRBV12-3 or TRBV12-4 and J is TRBJ1-2; D remains ambiguous. The CDR3 extends over 16 amino acids.

This clonotype was detected ten times or more. The CDR3 nucleotides are TGTGCCACCAGCAGAGTTCGACAGGGAAACCAGCCCCAGCATTTT. Protein product: CATSRVRQGNQPQHF. The chain employs TRBV15 and TRBJ1-5; 7 bases line up with TRBD1. The CDR3 is made up of 15 amino acids. Unmatched junction bases numbered 7, after V lost 1 base and J lost 7 bases. The germline gives CDR1 LNHNV, CDR2 YYDKDF (reference sequence).

As for this clonotype: A much larger clone lies one base from this, so it may be a read error. The chain links TRBV20-1 to TRBJ2-7; D possibly corresponds to TRBD2 (6 bases). This CDR3 region has 15 residues. Germline CDR1 is DFQATT and CDR2 is SNEGSKA (reference sequence). Here the CDR3 DNA reads TGCAGTGCTAGAGATCTGGGCGGGACCCCCTACAAGCAGTACTTC. Protein product: CSARDLGGTPYKQYF.

This clonotype was seen only a few times. V usage is TRBV12-3 or TRBV12-4 and J usage is TRBJ1-5, with D maybe TRBD1 (5 bases). This CDR3 spans 13 amino acids. Trimming pared 4 bases from V and 9 bases from J, leaving 13 bases between. CDR3 loop: CASSSRDDGPQHF. The CDR3 DNA reads as TGTGCCAGCAGTTCCAGGGATGATGGGCCCCAGCATTTT.

This clonotype was found many times. V and J are TRBV6-2 or TRBV6-3 and TRBJ1-5, with 7 bases identical to TRBD1. This CDR3 has 13 amino acids. V shed 5 bases, J shed 7 bases, and the junction held 5 bases outside the gene matches. Germline assignment: CDR1 MNHEY and CDR2 SVGEGT. The chain's CDR3 is CASSTRGGQPQHF. DNA of the CDR3: TGTGCCAGCAGTACCAGGGGGGGACAGCCCCAGCATTTT.

This clonotype has a handful of counts. This chain joins TRBV20-1 and TRBJ2-7; TRBD1 agrees at 10 bases. With 5 bases clipped from V and 3 bases from J, the junction kept 7 bases outside the gene matches. Germline CDR1 reads DFQATT; CDR2 reads SNEGSKA (reference sequence). The CDR3 consists of 14 residues. CDR3 loop: CSAPRTGGHYEQYF. The CDR3 bases are TGCAGTGCTCCCCGGACAGGGGGACACTACGAGCAGTACTTC.

V usage is TRBV28 and J usage is TRBJ2-5; 9 bases are a match to TRBD1. The CDR3 sequence is 15 residues long. Germline assignment: CDR1 MDHEN and CDR2 SYDVKM. Trimming cost V 6 bases and J 4 bases; bases outside gene matches: 9. In DNA, the CDR3 is TGTGCCAGCAGGCCACAGGGGGCGGATATAGAGACCCAGTACTTC. Its translation is CASRPQGADIETQYF.

The J gene is TRBJ2-7, the V gene TRBV6-1; D gene unclear. CDR3 size: 12 residues. Germline V lookup: CDR1 MNHNS, CDR2 SASEGT. Trimming cost V 2 bases and J 5 bases, with 7 bases left between them. CDR3 in amino acids: CASSETSNEQYF. The CDR3 nucleotides read TGTGCCAGCAGTGAAACGTCTAACGAGCAGTACTTC.

This clonotype was seen ten or more times. J is TRBJ2-5 and V is TRBV5-1; D remains ambiguous. This CDR3 is built from 15 residues. V was pared by 0 bases and J by 7 bases, with 16 bases between. Per germline, CDR1 SGHRS and CDR2 YFSETQ. DNA for the CDR3: TGCGCCAGCAGCTTGGGGCACAGCCCTCCGGGGACCCAGTACTTC. Encoded protein: CASSLGHSPPGTQYF. The complete variable domain, with remaining parts taken from reference TRBV5-1 and TRBJ2-5, reads KAGVTQTPRYLIKTRGQQVTLSCSPISGHRSVSWYQQTPGQGLQFLFEYFSETQRNKGNFPGRFSGRQFSNSRSEMNVSTLELGDSALYLCASSLGHSPPGTQYFGPGTRLLVL.